This T cell receptor (beta chain) was identified in a study of human T cells and chemical hapten exposure (dated by TCRdb to the early 2020s). In the study overall: For sensitization, 2% DPC in acetone was applied to a roughly 2 cm by roughly 2 cm area of upper inner arm skin. Patients additionally received weekly therapeutic DPC doses to the scalp throughout the roughly 25-week study period. Blood samples were taken from patients before sensitization (week 0) and then at 2, 6 and about 24 weeks after DPC sensitization. This study followed changes in the peripheral blood TCR repertoire in vivo during primary and secondary sensitization of alopecia patients to the hapten diphenylcyclopropenone (DPC). The patient cohort, mostly female, included alopecia areata with under or over 50% scalp involvement, alopecia totalis and alopecia universalis. Blood for TCR sequencing was provided by twenty-nine alopecia patients at one to four time points (pre-sensitization, 2, 6 and 24 weeks). Patch testing was done on the upper back using Finn chambers containing 0.01% DPC, and results were scored after 6 days according to International Contact Dermatitis Research Group standards. Libraries were combined into a pool for sequencing, and differences in TCR yield between samples came mainly from small differences in library volumes within the pool.

Library prep was done by RACE. The data were produced on a NextSeq 500. Library preparation attached unique molecular identifiers to individual cDNA molecules for quantitative, reproducible TCR counting. Each blood RNA sample was used to sequence both TCR alpha and TCR beta chains. The authors processed their data as follows. The median number of TCRs per sample was approximately 93,000, ranging from roughly 23,224 to 700,000. The Decombinator software suite was used to annotate the V, J and CDR3 of the TCR reads. To make PS versus PT1 abundance plots, every sample was subsampled to the same number of TCRs (28,000). TCRs were defined as expanded if absent before sensitization and observed at least eight times at the 2-week time point. TCRdb itself trimmed the public reads at Q25 with fastp, ran MiXCR and retained productive beta chains. CDR3 protein duplicates are merged, each entry listing the most common genes and DNA. TCRdb, rather than the study authors, made the V and J calls. The sample data list approximately 97,000 distinct CDR3 sequences, and roughly 27% of these were observed just once. Of the sample, around 10% is held by the ten largest clones.

Note on this clonotype: Its specific antigen is unknown. Nothing much larger sits one base from this clone, and base qualities are not available.

Relative to germline, V is 2 bases shorter and J is 0 bases shorter, with 2 bases between their ends. The CDR3 covers 14 residues, taking in both the cysteine and the phenylalanine. Only CDR3 DNA remains: 42 bases, in frame from the first base. Based on the germline V gene, the CDR1 and CDR2 sequences are KGHSH and LQKENI. Reading the label with the study, this specimen's time point is: patch test 3, about 24 weeks after DPC sensitization. The sample's treatment or condition, from its label and the paper: therapeutic diphenylcyclopropenone sensitization with weekly scalp DPC. At each patch-test visit, blood was drawn before the patch test was applied. Patients were considered eligible if aged 18 to 70, diagnosed with alopecia and deemed suitable for DPC therapy, and patients were excluded if pregnant. Total RNA was extracted from unfractionated whole blood collected in Tempus Blood RNA tubes. General findings and caveats noted by the study authors: Repeated subsampling changed both the strength of the expansion versus patch-test correlation and the threshold at which the correlation became significant. The number of TCRs above 1 in 1000 frequency did not change with DPC sensitization; there was no evidence of global repertoire structure alterations. Compared with pre-sensitization or healthy control sets, expanded TCRs formed significantly more large CDR3 similarity clusters, which is consistent with antigen-driven responses. The number of PT1 expanded TCRs positively correlated with patch test score, significant at thresholds 8, 16 and 32 but not 4. Because every patient had alopecia, a presumed autoimmune disease, the patients' immune response might differ from that of healthy individuals.

The sequence joins TRBV18 to TRBJ2-6; the D gene cannot be named for sure. The receptor comes from a man between 35 and 55 years old with alopecia areata. Some clones in this sample may be carry-over from other donors' samples. Sequencing used whole blood, obtained in connection with sensitization to the hapten diphenylcyclopropenone (DPC). CDR3 sequence: CASSPSSGANVLTF. The DNA reads as follows: TGTGCCAGCTCACCAAGCTCTGGGGCCAACGTCCTGACTTTC. Where the CDR3 stops, the reference TRBV18 and TRBJ2-6 genes take over; the full variable domain is NAGVMQNPRHLVRRRGQEARLRCSPMKGHSHVYWYRQLPEEGLKFMVYLQKENIIDESGMPKERFSAEFPKEGPSILRIQQVVRGDSAAYFCASSPSSGANVLTFGAGSRLTVL.